This is a list of T cell receptor beta chains from one sample in a study of blood T cell repertoires in COVID-19. Some clones are missing from TCRdb's copy, which holds only in-frame ones; the method was immunoSEQ multiplex PCR. The sample has around 170,000 clones, more than 85% seen once. Sequencing used peripheral blood. These receptors were obtained from a woman in her twenties or thirties with active or convalescent COVID-19. Both conserved end residues are part of each CDR3. Each record gives: V gene, J gene, D gene, clone size, CDR3 protein, CDR3 DNA. The D gene is left open where the match is weak. Rows may omit the clone size; those that give it use once, few, many or a size class.

v_call: TRBV10-2
j_call: TRBJ2-5
d_call: .
clone_size: .
cdr3_aa: CASSAYRVVEETQYF
cdr3_nt: TGCGCCAGCAGTGCGTACAGGGTAGTTGAGGAGACCCAGTACTTC

v_call: TRBV27
j_call: TRBJ2-7
d_call: .
clone_size: few
cdr3_aa: CASSSRRPYEQYF
cdr3_nt: TGTGCCAGCAGTTCTCGGCGGCCCTACGAGCAGTACTTC

v_call: TRBV7-9
j_call: TRBJ1-1
d_call: .
clone_size: .
cdr3_aa: CASTGLNTEAFF
cdr3_nt: TGTGCCAGCACCGGGCTGAACACTGAAGCTTTCTTT

v_call: TRBV27
j_call: TRBJ2-7
d_call: .
clone_size: .
cdr3_aa: CASSFGGFYEQYF
cdr3_nt: TGTGCCAGCAGTTTCGGGGGTTTCTACGAGCAGTACTTC

v_call: TRBV10-2
j_call: TRBJ2-7
d_call: .
clone_size: .
cdr3_aa: CASSEVRDLIYEQYF
cdr3_nt: TGCGCCAGCAGTGAAGTCAGGGATTTGATATACGAGCAGTACTTC

v_call: TRBV9
j_call: TRBJ1-5
d_call: .
clone_size: .
cdr3_aa: CASSVGWSGDQPQHF
cdr3_nt: TGTGCCAGCAGCGTAGGATGGTCAGGGGATCAGCCCCAGCATTTT

v_call: TRBV6-5
j_call: TRBJ2-1
d_call: .
clone_size: .
cdr3_aa: CASSRGYNEQFF
cdr3_nt: TGTGCCAGCAGCAGGGGTTACAATGAGCAGTTCTTC

v_call: TRBV6-5
j_call: TRBJ2-7
d_call: TRBD2
clone_size: .
cdr3_aa: CASSPTGTNSYEQYF
cdr3_nt: TGTGCCAGCAGCCCCACCGGGACTAACTCCTACGAGCAGTACTTC

v_call: TRBV6-5
j_call: TRBJ1-1
d_call: TRBD1
clone_size: .
cdr3_aa: CASSYDRDDTEAFF
cdr3_nt: TGTGCCAGCAGTTACGACAGGGACGACACTGAAGCTTTCTTT

v_call: TRBV15
j_call: TRBJ1-3
d_call: .
clone_size: .
cdr3_aa: CATQTEGPGNTIYF
cdr3_nt: TGTGCCACCCAAACGGAGGGTCCTGGAAACACCATATATTTT

v_call: TRBV18
j_call: TRBJ1-2
d_call: TRBD1
clone_size: .
cdr3_aa: CASSPPGQPHYGYTF
cdr3_nt: TGTGCCAGCTCACCGCCGGGACAGCCTCACTATGGCTACACCTTC

v_call: TRBV13
j_call: TRBJ2-3
d_call: .
clone_size: .
cdr3_aa: CASSLGPGPTDTQYF
cdr3_nt: TGTGCCAGCAGCTTAGGCCCAGGGCCCACAGATACGCAGTATTTT

v_call: TRBV19
j_call: TRBJ1-2
d_call: TRBD1
clone_size: .
cdr3_aa: CASSYGTAYGYTF
cdr3_nt: TGTGCCAGTAGTTATGGGACAGCCTATGGCTACACCTTC

v_call: TRBV5-1
j_call: TRBJ1-2
d_call: .
clone_size: few
cdr3_aa: CASSPGQNNYGYTF
cdr3_nt: TGCGCCAGCAGCCCCGGACAGAATAACTATGGCTACACCTTC

v_call: TRBV15
j_call: TRBJ2-1
d_call: .
clone_size: .
cdr3_aa: CATSRGGTGMGWNEQFF
cdr3_nt: TGTGCCACCAGCAGAGGAGGTACAGGGATGGGATGGAATGAGCAGTTCTTC

v_call: TRBV10-2
j_call: TRBJ1-1
d_call: .
clone_size: .
cdr3_aa: CASSRMLWTEAFF
cdr3_nt: TGCGCCAGCAGCAGGATGTTATGGACTGAAGCTTTCTTT

v_call: TRBV27
j_call: TRBJ2-7
d_call: TRBD2
clone_size: .
cdr3_aa: CASSLGGGYEQYF
cdr3_nt: TGTGCCAGCAGTTTAGGGGGGGGATACGAGCAGTACTTC

v_call: TRBV19
j_call: TRBJ2-7
d_call: TRBD1
clone_size: .
cdr3_aa: CASRPGQGTIFEQYF
cdr3_nt: TGTGCCAGTAGACCGGGACAGGGTACGATTTTCGAGCAGTACTTC

v_call: TRBV28
j_call: TRBJ2-7
d_call: .
clone_size: .
cdr3_aa: CASKKIREEQYF
cdr3_nt: TGTGCCAGCAAGAAAATCAGGGAAGAGCAGTACTTC

v_call: TRBV5-6
j_call: TRBJ1-3
d_call: .
clone_size: .
cdr3_aa: CASNRVPGNTIYF
cdr3_nt: TGTGCCAGCAACAGGGTCCCTGGAAACACCATATATTTT

v_call: TRBV19
j_call: TRBJ2-7
d_call: TRBD1
clone_size: .
cdr3_aa: CASTVGQGGSYEQYF
cdr3_nt: TGTGCCAGTACCGTAGGACAGGGGGGATCCTACGAGCAGTACTTC

v_call: TRBV30
j_call: TRBJ1-1
d_call: TRBD1
clone_size: .
cdr3_aa: CAWSATGVATEAFF
cdr3_nt: TGTGCCTGGAGTGCGACAGGGGTTGCCACTGAAGCTTTCTTT

v_call: TRBV6-5
j_call: TRBJ2-1
d_call: TRBD2
clone_size: .
cdr3_aa: CASRITSGANNEQFF
cdr3_nt: TGTGCCAGCAGAATTACTAGCGGGGCAAACAATGAGCAGTTCTTC

v_call: TRBV2
j_call: TRBJ2-1
d_call: TRBD2
clone_size: .
cdr3_aa: CASVLASGRIEQFF
cdr3_nt: TGTGCCAGCGTACTCGCTAGCGGGAGAATTGAGCAGTTCTTC

v_call: TRBV6-5
j_call: TRBJ2-5
d_call: TRBD1
clone_size: .
cdr3_aa: CASSPGTAKETQYF
cdr3_nt: TGTGCCAGCAGTCCCGGGACAGCGAAAGAGACCCAGTACTTC

v_call: TRBV29-1
j_call: TRBJ1-1
d_call: TRBD1
clone_size: .
cdr3_aa: CSVIDRAGTEAFF
cdr3_nt: TGCAGCGTCATCGACAGGGCGGGCACTGAAGCTTTCTTT

v_call: TRBV7-9
j_call: TRBJ2-7
d_call: TRBD1
clone_size: .
cdr3_aa: CASSLDRDSYEQYF
cdr3_nt: TGTGCCAGCAGCCTAGACAGGGACTCCTACGAGCAGTACTTC

v_call: TRBV4-1
j_call: TRBJ1-1
d_call: TRBD1
clone_size: .
cdr3_aa: CASSQGGQPSMNTEAFF
cdr3_nt: TGCGCCAGCAGCCAAGGGGGACAGCCAAGCATGAACACTGAAGCTTTCTTT

v_call: TRBV27
j_call: TRBJ2-7
d_call: TRBD2
clone_size: .
cdr3_aa: CASRRTSGRASSYEQYF
cdr3_nt: TGTGCCAGCAGAAGGACTAGCGGGAGGGCCTCTAGCTACGAGCAGTACTTC